This T cell receptor (beta chain) was obtained from a study of CD4 T cells in relation to SARS-CoV-2 and coronaviruses. Overall study context: The HLA restriction of the shared crossreactive spike epitopes was mapped. Study-wide results and caveats: Each donor contributed either pre-pandemic or post-infection samples, not both. The assay detects memory recall responses, not culture-primed primary responses.

Deletions cut 0 bases from V and 8 bases from J, with 17 bases between. CDR1 LGHDT and CDR2 YNNKEL come from the germline V gene (reference sequence). The CDR3 consists of 16 residues. Before the COVID-19 pandemic, during about 2011-2019, CD4+ T cells were taken from unexposed donors. Naive and memory CD4+ T cell DNA was deep-sequenced without culture. The repertoire was sequenced with immunoSEQ multiplex PCR; TCRdb's copy has only in-frame clones and lacks some. The repertoire holds about 64,000 clones, with about 95% as singletons. Notes on this clone: Its matching antigen is unknown.

The sequence came from a human donor in good health. The rearrangement links TRBV3-1 (or the pseudogene TRBV3-2) to TRBJ2-1; perhaps TRBD1 as D (5 bases). The specimen was naive CD4+ T cells from PBMCs. Subset meaning: naive CD4+ T cells isolated by negative enrichment. The CDR3 coding sequence is TGTGCCAGCAGCCAAGATTTGGGGCAGCGAGACCATGAGCAGTTCTTC. Translated: CASSQDLGQRDHEQFF.